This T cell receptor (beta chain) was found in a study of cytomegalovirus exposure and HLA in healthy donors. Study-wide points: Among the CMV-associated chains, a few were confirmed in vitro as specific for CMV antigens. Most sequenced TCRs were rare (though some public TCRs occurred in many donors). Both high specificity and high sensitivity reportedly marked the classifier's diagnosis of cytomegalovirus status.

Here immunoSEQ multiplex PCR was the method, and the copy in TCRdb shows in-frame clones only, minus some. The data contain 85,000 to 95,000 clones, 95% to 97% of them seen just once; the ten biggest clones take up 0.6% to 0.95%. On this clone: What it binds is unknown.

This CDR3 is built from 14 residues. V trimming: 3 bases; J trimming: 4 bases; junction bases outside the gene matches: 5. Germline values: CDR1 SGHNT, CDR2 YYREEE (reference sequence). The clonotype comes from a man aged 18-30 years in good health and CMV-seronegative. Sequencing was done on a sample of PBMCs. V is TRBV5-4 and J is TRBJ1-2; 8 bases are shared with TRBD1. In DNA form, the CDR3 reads TGTGCCAGCAGCTGGGCGGGACAGGTCTATGGCTACACCTTC. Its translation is CASSWAGQVYGYTF.